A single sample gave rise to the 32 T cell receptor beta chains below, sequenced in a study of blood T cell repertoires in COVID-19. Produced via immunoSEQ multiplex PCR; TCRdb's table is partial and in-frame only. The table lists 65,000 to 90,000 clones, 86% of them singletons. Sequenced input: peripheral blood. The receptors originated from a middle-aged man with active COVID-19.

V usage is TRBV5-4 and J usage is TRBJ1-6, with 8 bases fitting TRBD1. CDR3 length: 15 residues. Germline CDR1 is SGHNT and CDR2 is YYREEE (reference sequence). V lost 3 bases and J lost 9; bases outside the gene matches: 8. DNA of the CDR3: TGTGCCAGCAGCTCGGCCCAGGGGGCGCGTTCACCCCTCCACTTT. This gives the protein CASSSAQGARSPLHF.

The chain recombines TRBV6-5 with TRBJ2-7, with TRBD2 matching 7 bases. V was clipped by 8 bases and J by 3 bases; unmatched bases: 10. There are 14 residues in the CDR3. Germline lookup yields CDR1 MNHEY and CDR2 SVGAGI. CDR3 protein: CASSKPGGGYEQYF. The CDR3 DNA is TGTGCCAGCTCCAAACCTGGGGGGGGCTACGAGCAGTACTTC.

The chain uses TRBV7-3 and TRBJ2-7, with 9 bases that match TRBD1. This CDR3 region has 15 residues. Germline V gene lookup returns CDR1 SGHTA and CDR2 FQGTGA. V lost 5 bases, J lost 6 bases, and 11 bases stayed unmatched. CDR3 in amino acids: CASSLTPGQGSEQYF. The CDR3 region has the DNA TGTGCCAGCAGCCTCACTCCGGGACAGGGTTCCGAGCAGTACTTC. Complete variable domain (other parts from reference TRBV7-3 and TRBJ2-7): GAGVSQTPSNKVTEKGKYVELRCDPISGHTALYWYRQSLGQGPEFLIYFQGTGAADDSGLPNDRFFAVRPEGSVSTLKIQRTERGDSAVYLCASSLTPGQGSEQYFGPGTRLTVT.

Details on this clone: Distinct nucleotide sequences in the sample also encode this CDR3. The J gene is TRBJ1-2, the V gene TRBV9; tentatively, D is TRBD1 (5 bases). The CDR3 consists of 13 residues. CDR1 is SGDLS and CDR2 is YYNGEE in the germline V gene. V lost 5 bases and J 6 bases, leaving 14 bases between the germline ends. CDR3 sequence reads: CASSPGLRDGYTF. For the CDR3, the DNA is TGTGCCAGCAGTCCGGGACTCAGGGATGGCTACACCTTC.

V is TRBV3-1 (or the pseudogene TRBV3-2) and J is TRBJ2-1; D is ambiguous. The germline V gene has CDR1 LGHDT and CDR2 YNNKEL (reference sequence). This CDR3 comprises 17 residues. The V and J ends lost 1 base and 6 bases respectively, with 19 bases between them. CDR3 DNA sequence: TGTGCCAGCAGCCAAGGCGGTGGAGTCCTCCGTAGCAATGAGCAGTTCTTC. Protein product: CASSQGGGVLRSNEQFF.

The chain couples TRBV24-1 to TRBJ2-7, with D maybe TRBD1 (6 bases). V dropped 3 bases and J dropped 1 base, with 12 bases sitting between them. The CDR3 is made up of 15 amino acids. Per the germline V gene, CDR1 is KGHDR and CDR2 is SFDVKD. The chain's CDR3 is CATSDPQGQSYEQYF. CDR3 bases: TGTGCCACCAGTGATCCACAAGGACAGTCCTACGAGCAGTACTTC.

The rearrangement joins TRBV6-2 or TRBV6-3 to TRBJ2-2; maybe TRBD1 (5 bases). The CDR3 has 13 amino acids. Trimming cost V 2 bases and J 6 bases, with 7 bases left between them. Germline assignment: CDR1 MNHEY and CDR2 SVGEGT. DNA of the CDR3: TGTGCCAGCAGTTACGTGGGGCCCGGGGAGCTGTTTTTT. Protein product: CASSYVGPGELFF.

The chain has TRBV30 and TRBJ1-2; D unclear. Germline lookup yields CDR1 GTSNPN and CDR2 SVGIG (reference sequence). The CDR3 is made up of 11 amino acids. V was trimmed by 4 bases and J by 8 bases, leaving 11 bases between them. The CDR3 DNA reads TGTGCCTGGACCCCCCCGAGGGGCTACACCTTC. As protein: CAWTPPRGYTF.

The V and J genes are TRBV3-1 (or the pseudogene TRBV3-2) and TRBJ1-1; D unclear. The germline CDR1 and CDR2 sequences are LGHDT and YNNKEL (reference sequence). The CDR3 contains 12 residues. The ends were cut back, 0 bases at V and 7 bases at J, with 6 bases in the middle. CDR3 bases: TGTGCCAGCAGCCAAGACAGATTTGAAGCTTTCTTT. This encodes CASSQDRFEAFF.

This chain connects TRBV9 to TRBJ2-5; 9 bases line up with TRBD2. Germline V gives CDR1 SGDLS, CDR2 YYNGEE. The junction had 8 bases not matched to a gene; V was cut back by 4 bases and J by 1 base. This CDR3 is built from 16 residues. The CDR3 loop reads CASSRGGSGSQETQYF. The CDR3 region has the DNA TGTGCCAGCAGCCGAGGCGGTAGCGGGAGCCAAGAGACCCAGTACTTC.

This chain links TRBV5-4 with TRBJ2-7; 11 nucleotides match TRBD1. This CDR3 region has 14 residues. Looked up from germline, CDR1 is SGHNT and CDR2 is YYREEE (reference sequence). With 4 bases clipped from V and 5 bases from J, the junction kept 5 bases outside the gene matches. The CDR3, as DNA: TGTGCCAGCAGCCCTCGGACAGGGGGCCACGAGCAGTACTTC. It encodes CASSPRTGGHEQYF.

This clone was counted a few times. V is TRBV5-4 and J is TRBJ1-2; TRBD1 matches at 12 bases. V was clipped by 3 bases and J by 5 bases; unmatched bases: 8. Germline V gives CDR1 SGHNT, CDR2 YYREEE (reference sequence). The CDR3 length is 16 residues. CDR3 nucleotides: TGTGCCAGCAGCTCCCCGGGACAGGGGGCGGATTATGGCTACACCTTC. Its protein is CASSSPGQGADYGYTF.

DNA for the CDR3: TGTGCCAGCAGCTTGCCCTGGACAGGGGGATATTTT. Residues: CASSLPWTGGYF. This rearrangement joins TRBV5-8 to TRBJ1-3; 10 bases fit TRBD1. The CDR3 extends over 12 amino acids. Germline loops: CDR1 SGHTS, CDR2 YDEGEE. J gave up 15 bases and V 1 base, and 4 bases lay outside the gene matches.

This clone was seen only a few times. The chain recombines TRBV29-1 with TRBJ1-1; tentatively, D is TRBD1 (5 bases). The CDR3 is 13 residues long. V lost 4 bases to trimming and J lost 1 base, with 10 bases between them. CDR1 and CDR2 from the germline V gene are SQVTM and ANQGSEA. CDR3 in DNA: TGCAGCGTTGGACAGAGACCGAACACTGAAGCTTTCTTT. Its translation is CSVGQRPNTEAFF.

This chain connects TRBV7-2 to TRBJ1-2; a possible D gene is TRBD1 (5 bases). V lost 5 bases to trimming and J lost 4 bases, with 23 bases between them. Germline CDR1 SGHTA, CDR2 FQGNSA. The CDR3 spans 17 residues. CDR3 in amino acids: CASSHGGTARVSYGYTF. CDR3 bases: TGTGCCAGCAGCCACGGAGGGACGGCCAGGGTTAGCTATGGCTACACCTTC.

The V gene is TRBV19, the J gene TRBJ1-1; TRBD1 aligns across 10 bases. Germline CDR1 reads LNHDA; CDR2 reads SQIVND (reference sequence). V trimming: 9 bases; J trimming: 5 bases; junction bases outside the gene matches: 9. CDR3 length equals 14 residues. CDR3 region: CASTRDRGGTEAFF. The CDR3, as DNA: TGTGCCAGCACAAGGGACAGGGGAGGAACTGAAGCTTTCTTT. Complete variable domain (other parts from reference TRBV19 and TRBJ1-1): DGGITQSPKYLFRKEGQNVTLSCEQNLNHDAMYWYRQDPGQGLRLIYYSQIVNDFQKGDIAEGYSVSREKKESFPLTVTSAQKNPTAFYLCASTRDRGGTEAFFGQGTRLTVV.

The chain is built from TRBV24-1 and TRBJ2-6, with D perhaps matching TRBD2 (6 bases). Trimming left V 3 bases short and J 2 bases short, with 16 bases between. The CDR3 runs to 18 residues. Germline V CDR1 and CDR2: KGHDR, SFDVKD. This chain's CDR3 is CATSDKTPGGAGANVLTF. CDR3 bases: TGTGCCACCAGTGATAAAACCCCCGGGGGAGCTGGGGCCAACGTCCTGACTTTC.

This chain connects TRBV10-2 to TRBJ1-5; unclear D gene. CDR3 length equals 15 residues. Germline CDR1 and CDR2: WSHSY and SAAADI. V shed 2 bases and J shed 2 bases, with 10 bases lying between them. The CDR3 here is CASSEVGRGNQPQHF. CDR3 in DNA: TGCGCCAGCAGTGAGGTTGGGAGGGGCAATCAGCCCCAGCATTTT.

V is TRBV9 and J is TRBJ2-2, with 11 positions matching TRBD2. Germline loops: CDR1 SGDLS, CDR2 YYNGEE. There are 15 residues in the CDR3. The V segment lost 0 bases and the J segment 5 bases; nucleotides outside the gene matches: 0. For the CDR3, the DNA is TGTGCCAGCAGCGTAGTAGCGGGAGGGACCGGGGAGCTGTTTTTT. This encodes CASSVVAGGTGELFF. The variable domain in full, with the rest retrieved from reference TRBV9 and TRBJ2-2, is DSGVTQTPKHLITATGQRVTLRCSPRSGDLSVYWYQQSLDQGLQFLIQYYNGEERAKGNILERFSAQQFPDLHSELNLSSLELGDSALYFCASSVVAGGTGELFFGEGSRLTVL.

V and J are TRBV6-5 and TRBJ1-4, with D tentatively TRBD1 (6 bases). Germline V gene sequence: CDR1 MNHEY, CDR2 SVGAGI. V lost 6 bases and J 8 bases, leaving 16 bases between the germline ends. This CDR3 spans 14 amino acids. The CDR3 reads CASSRQDPGEKLFF. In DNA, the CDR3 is TGTGCCAGCAGCAGACAGGACCCTGGGGAAAAACTGTTTTTT.

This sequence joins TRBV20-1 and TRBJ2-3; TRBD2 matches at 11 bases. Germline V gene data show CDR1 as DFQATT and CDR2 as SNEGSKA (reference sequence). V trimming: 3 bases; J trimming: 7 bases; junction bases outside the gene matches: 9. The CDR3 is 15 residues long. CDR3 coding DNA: TGCAGTGCTAGTAAGGGACTAGCGGCTACGAATACGCAGTATTTT. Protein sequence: CSASKGLAATNTQYF.

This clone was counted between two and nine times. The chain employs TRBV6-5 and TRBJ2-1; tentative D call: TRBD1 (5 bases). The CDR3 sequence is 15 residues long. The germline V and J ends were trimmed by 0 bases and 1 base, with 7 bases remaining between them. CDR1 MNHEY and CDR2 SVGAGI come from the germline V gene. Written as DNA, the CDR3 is TGTGCCAGCAGTTACTCAGCAGGGTCCTACAATGAGCAGTTCTTC. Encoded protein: CASSYSAGSYNEQFF.

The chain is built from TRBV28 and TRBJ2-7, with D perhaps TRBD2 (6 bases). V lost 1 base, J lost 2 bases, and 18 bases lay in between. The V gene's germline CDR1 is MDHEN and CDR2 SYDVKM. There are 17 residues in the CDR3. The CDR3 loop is CASSLSIAGSRAYEQYF. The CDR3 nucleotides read TGTGCCAGCAGTTTATCGATCGCGGGATCTCGGGCCTACGAGCAGTACTTC.

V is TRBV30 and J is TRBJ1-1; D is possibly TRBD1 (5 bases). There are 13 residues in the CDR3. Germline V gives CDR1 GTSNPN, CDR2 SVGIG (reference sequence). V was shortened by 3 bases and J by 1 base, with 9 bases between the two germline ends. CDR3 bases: TGTGCCTGGAGCAGGGAGGGGAACACTGAAGCTTTCTTT. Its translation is CAWSREGNTEAFF.

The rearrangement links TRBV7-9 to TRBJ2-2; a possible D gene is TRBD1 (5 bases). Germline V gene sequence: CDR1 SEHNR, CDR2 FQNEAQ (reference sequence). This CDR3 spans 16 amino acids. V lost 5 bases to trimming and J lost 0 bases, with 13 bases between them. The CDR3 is CASSPLEGANTGELFF. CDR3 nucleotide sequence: TGTGCCAGCAGCCCGCTGGAAGGGGCGAACACCGGGGAGCTGTTTTTT. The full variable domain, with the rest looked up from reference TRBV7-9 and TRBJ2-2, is DTGVSQNPRHKITKRGQNVTFRCDPISEHNRLYWYRQTLGQGPEFLTYFQNEAQLEKSRLLSDRFSAERPKGSFSTLEIQRTEQGDSAMYLCASSPLEGANTGELFFGEGSRLTVL.

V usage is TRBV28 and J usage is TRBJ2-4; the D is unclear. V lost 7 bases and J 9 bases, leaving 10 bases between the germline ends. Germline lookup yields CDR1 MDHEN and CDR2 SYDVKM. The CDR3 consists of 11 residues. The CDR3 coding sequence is TGTGCCAGCACCCAAGGCGGCATTCAGTACTTC. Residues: CASTQGGIQYF.

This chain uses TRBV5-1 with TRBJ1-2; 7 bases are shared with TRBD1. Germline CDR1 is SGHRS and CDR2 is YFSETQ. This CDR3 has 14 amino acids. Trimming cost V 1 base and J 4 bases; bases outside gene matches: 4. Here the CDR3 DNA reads TGCGCCAGCAGCTTGTCTGGGGACAGCTATGGCTACACCTTC. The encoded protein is CASSLSGDSYGYTF.

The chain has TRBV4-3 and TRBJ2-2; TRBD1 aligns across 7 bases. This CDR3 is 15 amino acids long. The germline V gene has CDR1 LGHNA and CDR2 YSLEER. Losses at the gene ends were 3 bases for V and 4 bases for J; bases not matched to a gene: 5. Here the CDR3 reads CASSQVTGFTGELFF. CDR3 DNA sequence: TGCGCCAGCAGCCAGGTGACAGGGTTCACCGGGGAGCTGTTTTTT.

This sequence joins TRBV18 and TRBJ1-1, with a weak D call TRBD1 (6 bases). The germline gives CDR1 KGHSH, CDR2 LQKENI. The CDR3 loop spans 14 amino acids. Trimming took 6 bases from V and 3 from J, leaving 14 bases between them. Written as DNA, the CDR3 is TGTGCCAGCTCCTCGAATCCAGGGGACACTGAAGCTTTCTTT. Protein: CASSSNPGDTEAFF.

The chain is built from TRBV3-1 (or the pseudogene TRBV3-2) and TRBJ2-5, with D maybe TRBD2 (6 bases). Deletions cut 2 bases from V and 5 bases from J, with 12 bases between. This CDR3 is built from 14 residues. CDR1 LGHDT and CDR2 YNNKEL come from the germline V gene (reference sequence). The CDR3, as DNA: TGTGCCAGCAGCCAAAAGGGGAGGCAGGAGACCCAGTACTTC. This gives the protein CASSQKGRQETQYF.

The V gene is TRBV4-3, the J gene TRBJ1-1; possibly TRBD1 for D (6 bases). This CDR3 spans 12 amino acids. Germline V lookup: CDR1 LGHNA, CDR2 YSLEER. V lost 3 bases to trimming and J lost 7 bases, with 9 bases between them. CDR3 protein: CASSQGGLEAFF. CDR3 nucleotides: TGCGCCAGCAGCCAGGGGGGGCTTGAAGCTTTCTTT.

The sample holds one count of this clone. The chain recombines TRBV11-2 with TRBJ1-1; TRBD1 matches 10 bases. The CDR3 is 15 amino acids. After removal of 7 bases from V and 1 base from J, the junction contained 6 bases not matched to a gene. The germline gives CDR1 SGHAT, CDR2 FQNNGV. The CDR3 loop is CASNTGQGTNTEAFF. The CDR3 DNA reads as TGTGCCAGCAACACGGGACAGGGGACGAACACTGAAGCTTTCTTT.